These 24 T cell receptor beta chains came from one sample sequenced in a study of control samples from healthy donors and cancer patients. TCRdb keeps only in-frame clones here, not all; method: immunoSEQ multiplex PCR. The sample has fewer than 200,000 clones, roughly 88% seen once. Sequencing was carried out using blood. Source of these receptors: a woman in her twenties or thirties in good health.

The rearrangement links TRBV11-3 to TRBJ2-3, with unresolved D. Trimming pared 1 base from V and 2 bases from J, leaving 10 bases between. The CDR3 contains 15 residues. The V gene's germline CDR1 is SGHNT and CDR2 YENEEA. The CDR3 nucleotides are TGTGCCAGCAGCTTAGGTGTGGAAGACACAGATACGCAGTATTTT. The encoded protein is CASSLGVEDTDTQYF.

The V gene is TRBV12-3 or TRBV12-4, the J gene TRBJ1-2; D unclear. CDR3 length: 13 amino acids. Trimming removed 5 bases from V and 0 bases from J, with 7 bases in between. Written as DNA, the CDR3 is TGTGCCAGCAGTCCCACCCCTAACTATGGCTACACCTTC. This sequence encodes CASSPTPNYGYTF.

The sample holds one count of this clone. The V call is TRBV15, the J call TRBJ2-7; D unresolved. V shed 0 bases and J shed 3 bases, with 9 bases lying between them. The CDR3 is 14 residues long. In germline, CDR1 is LNHNV, CDR2 YYDKDF (reference sequence). Written as DNA, the CDR3 is TGTGCCACCAGCAGAGATTACCAGGACTACGAGCAGTACTTC. It specifies CATSRDYQDYEQYF. Full variable domain (remainder filled in from reference TRBV15 and TRBJ2-7): DAMVIQNPRYQVTQFGKPVTLSCSQTLNHNVMYWYQQKSSQAPKLLFHYYDKDFNNEADTPDNFQSRRPNTSFCFLDIRSPGLGDTAMYLCATSRDYQDYEQYFGPGTRLTVT.

This chain joins TRBV24-1 and TRBJ1-2; tentatively, D is TRBD1 (5 bases). The V gene's germline CDR1 is KGHDR and CDR2 SFDVKD. The CDR3 is 14 amino acids. Trimming stripped 9 bases from V and 8 bases from J, with 21 bases between. The CDR3 DNA reads as TGTGCCACCGGTGCTGGGGGAACGGAGCGCGGCTACACCTTC. This encodes CATGAGGTERGYTF.

CDR3 in amino acids: CASSASGGAVGELFF. The CDR3 DNA is TGTGCCAGCAGCGCTAGCGGGGGGGCGGTCGGGGAGCTGTTTTTT. V is TRBV7-8 and J is TRBJ2-2; 12 bases line up with TRBD2. Unmatched junction bases numbered 5, after V lost 5 bases and J lost 7 bases. This CDR3 comprises 15 residues. The germline gives CDR1 SGHVS, CDR2 FQNEAQ. The full variable domain, with the rest looked up from reference TRBV7-8 and TRBJ2-2, is GAGVSQSPRYKVAKRGQDVALRCDPISGHVSLFWYQQALGQGPEFLTYFQNEAQLDKSGLPSDRFFAERPEGSVSTLKIQRTQQEDSAVYLCASSASGGAVGELFFGEGSRLTVL.

This clone was seen more than once but under ten times. The rearrangement uses TRBV5-4 and TRBJ1-2, with 8 bases matching TRBD1. The V gene's germline CDR1 is SGHNT and CDR2 YYREEE (reference sequence). The CDR3 totals 14 residues. V shed 5 bases, J shed 3 bases, and the junction held 6 bases outside the gene matches. The CDR3 DNA reads TGTGCCAGCAGGAAGGACAGGGCCGACTATGGCTACACCTTC. It is translated as CASRKDRADYGYTF.

This clone was found a few times. This chain joins TRBV28 and TRBJ1-6; possible D gene TRBD1, 6 bases. The CDR3 runs to 15 residues. Germline loops: CDR1 MDHEN, CDR2 SYDVKM. V was clipped by 7 bases and J by 10 bases, with 20 bases between them. CDR3 residues: CASNPPTGLESPLHF. Written as DNA, the CDR3 is TGTGCCAGCAATCCCCCGACAGGATTGGAGTCACCCCTCCACTTT. The complete variable domain, with remaining parts taken from reference TRBV28 and TRBJ1-6, reads DVKVTQSSRYLVKRTGEKVFLECVQDMDHENMFWYRQDPGLGLRLIYFSYDVKMKEKGDIPEGYSVSREKKERFSLILESASTNQTSMYLCASNPPTGLESPLHFGNGTRLTVT.

The V and J genes are TRBV5-1 and TRBJ1-3, with TRBD1 identical over 7 bases. This CDR3 is 15 amino acids long. Germline V lookup: CDR1 SGHRS, CDR2 YFSETQ. V shed 4 bases and J 0 bases; nucleotides not matched to a gene: 4. CDR3 sequence: CASSPTGASGNTIYF. Here the CDR3 DNA reads TGCGCCAGCAGCCCCACAGGGGCCTCTGGAAACACCATATATTTT.

The chain carries TRBV19 and TRBJ1-6; maybe TRBD1 (5 bases). The V end was cut by 6 bases, the J end by 6 bases, with 24 bases between. The CDR3 extends over 18 amino acids. Germline V gene data show CDR1 as LNHDA and CDR2 as SQIVND (reference sequence). The CDR3 DNA follows: TGTGCCAGTAGACGCCGGGCCTCCGTCGGGGCCAGTAATTCACCCCTCCACTTT. It is translated as CASRRRASVGASNSPLHF.

This sequence joins TRBV5-1 and TRBJ2-7; D gene uncertain. There are 13 residues in the CDR3. CDR1 is SGHRS, CDR2 YFSETQ, per germline. Between the trimmed V and J ends, which lost 4 bases and 1 base, there was a span of 9 bases. The CDR3 coding sequence is TGCGCCAGCAGCGCGAGAGGTTCCTACGAGCAGTACTTC. Protein: CASSARGSYEQYF.

This clone was detected only a few times. The V and J genes are TRBV9 and TRBJ2-1, with D perhaps TRBD2 (5 bases). Germline V gene data show CDR1 as SGDLS and CDR2 as YYNGEE. The CDR3 sequence is 15 residues long. V dropped 4 bases and J dropped 0 bases, with 11 bases sitting between them. The CDR3 here is CASSLDYSSYNEQFF. CDR3 DNA sequence: TGTGCCAGCAGCCTAGACTACTCCTCCTACAATGAGCAGTTCTTC.

The chain joins TRBV19 to TRBJ2-7; D is unclear. The V end lost 5 bases, the J end lost 3 bases, and 14 bases lay between the germline ends. Germline V CDR1 and CDR2: LNHDA, SQIVND (reference sequence). The CDR3 has 14 amino acids. CDR3 in DNA: TGTGCCAGTAGTCCCCGGGCCCTCCTCTACGAGCAGTACTTC. Translated, it gives CASSPRALLYEQYF. The entire variable domain, with the rest obtained from reference TRBV19 and TRBJ2-7, is as follows: DGGITQSPKYLFRKEGQNVTLSCEQNLNHDAMYWYRQDPGQGLRLIYYSQIVNDFQKGDIAEGYSVSREKKESFPLTVTSAQKNPTAFYLCASSPRALLYEQYFGPGTRLTVT.

The genes are TRBV14 and TRBJ2-4; D may be TRBD1 (5 bases). Deletions cut 0 bases from V and 8 bases from J, with 8 bases between. Germline V gene data show CDR1 as SGHDN and CDR2 as FVKESK. CDR3 length: 13 residues. CDR3 DNA: TGTGCCAGCAGCCAAGAGACCAGGGACATTCAGTACTTC. It is translated as CASSQETRDIQYF. Full variable domain (rest looked up from reference TRBV14 and TRBJ2-4): EAGVTQFPSHSVIEKGQTVTLRCDPISGHDNLYWYRRVMGKEIKFLLHFVKESKQDESGMPNNRFLAERTGGTYSTLKVQPAELEDSGVYFCASSQETRDIQYFGAGTRLSVL.

The rearrangement joins TRBV29-1 to TRBJ1-1; D may be TRBD1 (6 bases). V lost 6 bases and J 4 bases, leaving 15 bases between the germline ends. Per germline, CDR1 SQVTM and CDR2 ANQGSEA. The CDR3 totals 13 residues. CDR3 DNA sequence: TGCAGCGTCCTTCCGGGGGGCCTCACTGAAGCTTTCTTT. It codes for CSVLPGGLTEAFF.

The CDR3 here is CASSPGTLNYGYTF. The CDR3 bases are TGTGCCAGCTCACCGGGTACGCTGAACTATGGCTACACCTTC. This sequence joins TRBV18 and TRBJ1-2; D unresolved. The CDR3 sequence is 14 residues long. The germline V gene has CDR1 KGHSH and CDR2 LQKENI. V was cut by 3 bases and J by 2 bases, with 10 bases left in between.

There are a few counts of this clone. The chain has TRBV10-3 and TRBJ1-5; D unresolved. The V end was cut by 5 bases, the J end by 4 bases, with 6 bases between. The CDR3 has 12 amino acids. The germline CDR1 and CDR2 sequences are ENHRY and SYGVKD. The CDR3 region is CAISPNNQPQHF. The CDR3 DNA reads as TGTGCCATCAGTCCCAATAATCAGCCCCAGCATTTT.

This clone was observed once. The rearrangement uses TRBV2 and TRBJ1-2; D is uncertain. Trimming stripped 4 bases from V and 4 bases from J, with 7 bases between. The CDR3 sequence is 12 residues long. Germline assignment: CDR1 SNHLY and CDR2 FYNNEI. The CDR3: CASSGSLYGYTF. The DNA of the CDR3 is TGTGCCAGCAGTGGCAGCCTCTATGGCTACACCTTC.

The chain has TRBV2 and TRBJ1-6; no definite D call. V dropped 4 bases and J dropped 8 bases, with 12 bases sitting between them. CDR1 is SNHLY and CDR2 is FYNNEI in the germline V gene. This CDR3 contains 14 residues. This CDR3 reads CASSVKVLDSPLHF. The CDR3 DNA reads as TGTGCCAGCAGTGTCAAAGTCCTTGATTCACCCCTCCACTTT.

The CDR3 DNA sequence: TGTGCCAGCAGTTTCCAAACGGGGCTCCGCAATTCACCCCTCCACTTT. Protein sequence: CASSFQTGLRNSPLHF. The chain uses TRBV28 and TRBJ1-6; D perhaps matches TRBD1 (5 bases). The germline V gene encodes CDR1 MDHEN and CDR2 SYDVKM. The V and J ends lost 3 bases and 7 bases respectively, with 16 bases between them. The CDR3 is 16 residues long.

V gene TRBV15 combines with J gene TRBJ1-5; D is ambiguous. The CDR3 runs to 15 residues. V was shortened by 0 bases and J by 5 bases, with 11 bases between the two germline ends. In germline, CDR1 is LNHNV, CDR2 YYDKDF (reference sequence). As DNA, the CDR3 is TGTGCCACCAGCAGAGATACACAGAGTTATCAGCCCCAGCATTTT. Translated: CATSRDTQSYQPQHF.

The V and J genes are TRBV9 and TRBJ1-1, with D tentatively TRBD1 (5 bases). In germline, CDR1 is SGDLS, CDR2 YYNGEE. The V and J ends lost 0 bases and 4 bases respectively, with 10 bases between them. This CDR3 spans 14 amino acids. CDR3 sequence reads: CASSVVWGGTEAFF. CDR3 DNA sequence: TGTGCCAGCAGCGTAGTGTGGGGGGGCACTGAAGCTTTCTTT.

V usage is TRBV5-1 and J usage is TRBJ1-4, with D maybe TRBD1 (5 bases). V lost 4 bases and J 5 bases, leaving 9 bases between the germline ends. Germline loops: CDR1 SGHRS, CDR2 YFSETQ. The CDR3 runs to 13 residues. CDR3 nucleotides: TGCGCCAGCAGCACAGCAGGGAATGAAAAACTGTTTTTT. Protein: CASSTAGNEKLFF.

This chain uses TRBV2 with TRBJ1-5, with a weak D call TRBD1 (6 bases). The CDR3 consists of 15 residues. Per germline, CDR1 SNHLY and CDR2 FYNNEI. Trimming cost V 4 bases and J 4 bases, with 14 bases left between them. CDR3 DNA: TGTGCCAGCAGTGTTAAAGGGCAGGGGAATCAGCCCCAGCATTTT. It translates to CASSVKGQGNQPQHF.

V gene TRBV5-1 combines with J gene TRBJ2-1; no clear D. CDR1 SGHRS and CDR2 YFSETQ come from the germline V gene. This CDR3 comprises 17 residues. V lost 4 bases and J 2 bases, leaving 19 bases between the germline ends. The CDR3 spells CASSLNRDPATYNEQFF. The CDR3 region has the DNA TGCGCCAGCAGCCTCAATAGAGACCCGGCCACCTACAATGAGCAGTTCTTC.